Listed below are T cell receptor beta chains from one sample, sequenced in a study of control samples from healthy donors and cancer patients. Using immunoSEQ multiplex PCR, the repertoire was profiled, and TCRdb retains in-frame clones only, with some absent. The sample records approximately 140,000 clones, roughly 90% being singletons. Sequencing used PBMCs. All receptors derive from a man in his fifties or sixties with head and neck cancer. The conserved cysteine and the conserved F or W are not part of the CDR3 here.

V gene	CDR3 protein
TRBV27	ASAVGYNEQF
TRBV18	ASSGTSVETQY
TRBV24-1	ATSQGGNQPQH
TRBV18	ASSPPRDKIYGYT
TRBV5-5	ASSWYSATNEKLF
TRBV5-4	ASSLKAGSDNSPLH
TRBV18	ASSPRPNEQF
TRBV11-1	ASSRSGTGADTQY
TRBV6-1	ASSEFARTSGSDTQY
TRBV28	ASSLPGTGEKLF
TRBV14	ASSPQGRQETQY
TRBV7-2	ASSLSGSGGKNEQF
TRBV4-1	ASSQPPALIYGYT
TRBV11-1	ASSLERTGGYEQY
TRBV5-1	ASRREQGENGNTIY
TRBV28	ASSLGLAGGHGEQF
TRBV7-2	ASSLDPRTAYGYT